This is a list of T cell receptor beta chains from one sample in a study of T cell responses to AZD1222 COVID-19 vaccine. Libraries were prepared by immunoSEQ multiplex PCR; TCRdb keeps only in-frame clonotypes and omits some of them. The sample yields over 100,000 clones, roughly 80% seen once. The source was peripheral blood, collected on day 0 of AZD1222 vaccination. These receptors were collected from an adult in good health. The CDR3 runs from the conserved cysteine through the conserved F or W. Fields, in order: V gene, J gene, D gene, clone size, CDR3 DNA, CDR3 protein. The D gene is left open where the match is weak. The listing skips clone size in some rows; elsewhere it reads once, few, many or a size class.

TRBV6-6,TRBJ1-1,NA,NA,TGTGCCAGCAGTTACTCTTCCAGGGGGAACACTGAAGCTTTCTTT,CASSYSSRGNTEAFF
TRBV3-1/TRBV3-2,TRBJ2-7,TRBD2,few,TGTGCCAGCAGCCCAAGCGGGAGACCCGTGGAGCAGTACTTC,CASSPSGRPVEQYF
TRBV4-1,TRBJ1-5,NA,NA,TGCGCCAGCAGCCTGCAGGGGAGCAGCAATCAGCCCCAGCATTTT,CASSLQGSSNQPQHF
TRBV24-1,TRBJ1-5,TRBD1,NA,TGTGCCACCGGATGGACAGGGAGGGGGAATAGCAATCAGCCCCAGCATTTT,CATGWTGRGNSNQPQHF
TRBV20-1,TRBJ2-5,NA,NA,TGCAGTGCCTCCGGATTGGCCCAGTACTTC,CSASGLAQYF
TRBV28,TRBJ1-2,TRBD1,NA,TGTGCCAGCAGGCAGGCAGGGACAGGGGGTTATGGCTACACCTTC,CASRQAGTGGYGYTF
TRBV28,TRBJ2-5,TRBD2,NA,TGTGCCAGCAGGCTTAGGATAGCGGGAGGAGAGACCCAGTACTTC,CASRLRIAGGETQYF
TRBV18,TRBJ1-1,NA,NA,TGTGCCAGCTCACCACAGAGGGGAGGTGAAGCTTTCTTT,CASSPQRGGEAFF
TRBV2,TRBJ1-5,NA,NA,TGTGCCAGCACCCCCGACGGGGGCAATCAGCCCCAGCATTTT,CASTPDGGNQPQHF
TRBV5-1,TRBJ1-2,TRBD1,NA,TGCGCCAGCAGTTTGGGACAGGGGCTCTTTGGCTACACCTTC,CASSLGQGLFGYTF
TRBV11-1,TRBJ2-3,NA,NA,TGTGCCAGCAGGAGCAGGGGTGCAGATACGCAGTATTTT,CASRSRGADTQYF
TRBV6-4,TRBJ1-6,NA,NA,TGTGCCAGCAGGGCCCAGGGGCGTAATTCACCCCTCCACTTT,CASRAQGRNSPLHF
TRBV7-2,TRBJ1-2,NA,NA,TGTGCCAGCAGCTTCCACGACGGGGGCGTATTCTATGGCTACACCTTC,CASSFHDGGVFYGYTF
TRBV19,TRBJ1-5,NA,NA,TGTGCCAGTACCAGGGCACCACATCAGCCCCAGCATTTT,CASTRAPHQPQHF
TRBV3-1/TRBV3-2,TRBJ1-2,NA,NA,TGTGCCAGCAGCCAAGAGACAGTATACTTC,CASSQETVYF
TRBV28,TRBJ1-2,NA,NA,TGTGCGGCCAACGCCGCTAACTATGGCTACACCTTC,CAANAANYGYTF
TRBV21-1,TRBJ1-3,NA,NA,TGTGCCAGCAGCAAGGGGCCCCGACAGACTGGAAACACCATATATTTT,CASSKGPRQTGNTIYF
TRBV12-3/TRBV12-4,TRBJ1-6,NA,NA,TGTGCCAGCAGTTTGGACGGGCCAGCGCCCCTCCACTTT,CASSLDGPAPLHF
TRBV5-1,TRBJ2-7,NA,NA,TGCGCCAGCAGCTTGCTTGGGGAAAGCGCCGACTACGAGCAGTACTTC,CASSLLGESADYEQYF
TRBV7-6,TRBJ2-2,TRBD2,NA,TGTGCCAGCAGCTCGCCCCCCACTAGCGGGGGGGACACCGGGGAGCTGTTTTTT,CASSSPPTSGGDTGELFF
TRBV18,TRBJ2-3,TRBD2,NA,TGTGCCAGCTCACAAAATCCTAGCGGCGACGCAGATACGCAGTATTTT,CASSQNPSGDADTQYF
TRBV10-3,TRBJ2-2,NA,NA,TGTGCCATCAGTGCCGTAGCACAGAACACCGGGGAGCTGTTTTTT,CAISAVAQNTGELFF
TRBV19,TRBJ1-2,NA,NA,TGTGCCAGTAGTATAATCGGGCAGTTCGTTGGCTACACCTTC,CASSIIGQFVGYTF
TRBV24-1,TRBJ1-3,NA,NA,TGTGCCACCAGTGACTCTGGAAACACCATATATTTT,CATSDSGNTIYF
TRBV2,TRBJ1-4,NA,NA,TGTGCCAGCCGGGGCAGGGAGGGAGAAAAACTGTTTTTT,CASRGREGEKLFF
TRBV28,TRBJ2-1,TRBD2,NA,TGTGCCAGCAGACCTGGGGGGGGCTCCTACAATGAGCAGTTCTTC,CASRPGGGSYNEQFF
TRBV5-4,TRBJ2-7,TRBD2,NA,TGTGCCAGCAGCTCATTCATAGAAAGGCTAGCGGGAGACGACGAGCAGTACTTC,CASSSFIERLAGDDEQYF
TRBV3-1/TRBV3-2,TRBJ2-3,NA,NA,TGTGCCAGCAGCCTCACCCTTGGGAGGAGAGGCACAGATACGCAGTATTTT,CASSLTLGRRGTDTQYF
TRBV7-6,TRBJ2-5,TRBD1,NA,TGTGCCAGCAGCTTAGACGCCGGACAGGGGGACGGAGAGACCCAGTACTTC,CASSLDAGQGDGETQYF
TRBV18,TRBJ1-1,NA,few,TGTGCCAGCTCTAAATCGAGGGGGAACACTGAAGCTTTCTTT,CASSKSRGNTEAFF
TRBV7-3,TRBJ2-6,TRBD1,NA,TGTGCCAGCAGCTTATGGACAGGGGTATTGGGGGCCAACGTCCTGACTTTC,CASSLWTGVLGANVLTF
TRBV4-3,TRBJ2-1,TRBD2,NA,TGCGCCAGCAGCCAAGACGTGCCTAGCGGGAGGAATGAGCAGTTCTTC,CASSQDVPSGRNEQFF
TRBV19,TRBJ2-7,NA,many,TGTGCCAGTAGTATGTCCCCAGCGGATACGCCCTACGAGCAGTACTTC,CASSMSPADTPYEQYF
TRBV19,TRBJ2-2,TRBD2,few,TGTGCCAGTAGTATAGGGCGGGGGGCCCGGACCGGGGAGCTGTTTTTT,CASSIGRGARTGELFF
TRBV29-1,TRBJ1-1,TRBD1,NA,TGCAGCGTTGCGCGACAGGGTTTGACTGAAGCTTTCTTT,CSVARQGLTEAFF
TRBV9,TRBJ2-5,NA,NA,TGTGCCAGCAGCGTTGCCCCTCGGACTCAAGAGACCCAGTACTTC,CASSVAPRTQETQYF
TRBV7-2,TRBJ2-5,NA,NA,TGTGCCAGCAGCTTAAACAGCCTAGAGACCCAGTACTTC,CASSLNSLETQYF
TRBV5-1,TRBJ1-2,NA,NA,TGCGCCAGCAGCTTGGGACAGACCTCAGCGGGCTACACCTTC,CASSLGQTSAGYTF
TRBV3-1/TRBV3-2,TRBJ2-3,TRBD2,NA,TGTGCCAGCAGCGACTTCCCAGCGGGGGGGCTCGGGGATACGCAGTATTTT,CASSDFPAGGLGDTQYF
TRBV9,TRBJ1-3,NA,NA,TGTGCCAGCAGCGTAGCCGGTCTTGAAAACACCATATATTTT,CASSVAGLENTIYF
TRBV28,TRBJ1-5,NA,NA,TGTGCCAGCAGTTTTATGGGGGTGAACAATCAGCCCCAGCATTTT,CASSFMGVNNQPQHF
TRBV6-5,TRBJ1-2,TRBD1,NA,TGTGCCAGCACCCGGGGGGACAGGGGGAACTATGGCTACACCTTC,CASTRGDRGNYGYTF